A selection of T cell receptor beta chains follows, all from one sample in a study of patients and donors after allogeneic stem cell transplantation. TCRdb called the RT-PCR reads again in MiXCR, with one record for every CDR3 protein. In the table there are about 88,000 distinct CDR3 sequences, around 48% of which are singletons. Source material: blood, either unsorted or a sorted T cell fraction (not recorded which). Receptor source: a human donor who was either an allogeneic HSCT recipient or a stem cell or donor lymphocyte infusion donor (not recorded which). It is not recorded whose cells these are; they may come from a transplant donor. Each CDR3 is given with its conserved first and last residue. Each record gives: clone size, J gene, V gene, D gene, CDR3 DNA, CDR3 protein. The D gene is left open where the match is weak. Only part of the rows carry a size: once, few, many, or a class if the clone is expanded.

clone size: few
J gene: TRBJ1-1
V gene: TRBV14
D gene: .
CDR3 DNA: TGTGCCAGCAGCCATACCTTGGATCGACCGGGTCTGAACACTGAAGCTTTCTTT
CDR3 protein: CASSHTLDRPGLNTEAFF

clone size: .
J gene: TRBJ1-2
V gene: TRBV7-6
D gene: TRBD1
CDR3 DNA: TGTGCCAGCAGCCCTTTACGACAGGGGGCGAACTATGGCTACACCTTC
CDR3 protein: CASSPLRQGANYGYTF

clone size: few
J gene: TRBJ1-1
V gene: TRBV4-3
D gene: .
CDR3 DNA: TGCGCCAGCAGCCATCGGGGGGCGGAAGCTTTCTTT
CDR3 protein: CASSHRGAEAFF

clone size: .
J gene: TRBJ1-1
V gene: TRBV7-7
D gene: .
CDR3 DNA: TGTGCTAGCAGCCCATTCAGTGCGGTGAACACTGAAGCTTTCTTT
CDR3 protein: CASSPFSAVNTEAFF

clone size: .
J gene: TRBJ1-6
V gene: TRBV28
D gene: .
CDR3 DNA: TGTGCCAGCAGTTCAGGGTTTCCTAATTCACCCCTCCACTTT
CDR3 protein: CASSSGFPNSPLHF

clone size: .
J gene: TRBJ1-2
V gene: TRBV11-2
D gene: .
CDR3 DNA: TGTGCCAGCAGCCCCTCTTGGAGGGAGGGTGGCTACACCTTC
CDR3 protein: CASSPSWREGGYTF

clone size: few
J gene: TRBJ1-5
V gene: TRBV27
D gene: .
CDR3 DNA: TGTGCCAGCAGTCTCGGGGTTCTGGGGCAGCCCCAGCATTTT
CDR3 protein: CASSLGVLGQPQHF

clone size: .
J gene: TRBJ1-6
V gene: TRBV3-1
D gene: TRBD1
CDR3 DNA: TGTGCCAGCAGCCTGTTCAGGGACAGATCCTATAATTCACCCCTCCACTTT
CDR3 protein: CASSLFRDRSYNSPLHF

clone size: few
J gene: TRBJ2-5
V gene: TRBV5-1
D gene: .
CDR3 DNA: TGCGCCAGCAGCTTGGGCCATTTGCAAGAGACCCAGTACTTC
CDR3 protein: CASSLGHLQETQYF

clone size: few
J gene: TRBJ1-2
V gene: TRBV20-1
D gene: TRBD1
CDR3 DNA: TGCAGTGCTTCGCAGGGGGCGTCGGTCTACTATGGCTACACCTTC
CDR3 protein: CSASQGASVYYGYTF

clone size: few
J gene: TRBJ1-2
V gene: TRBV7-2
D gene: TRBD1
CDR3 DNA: TGTGCCAGCAGCTTATGGGACAGGGGTTATGGCTACACCTTC
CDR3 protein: CASSLWDRGYGYTF

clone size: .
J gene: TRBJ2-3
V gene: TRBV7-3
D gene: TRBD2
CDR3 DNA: TGTGCCAGCAGCTCGGGACTAGCGGGTCCTCGGGATACGCAGTATTTT
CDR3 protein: CASSSGLAGPRDTQYF

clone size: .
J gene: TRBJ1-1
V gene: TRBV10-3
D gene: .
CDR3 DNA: TGTGCCATCAGTGAGCGGACAGTTCTCACTGAAGCTTTCTTT
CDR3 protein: CAISERTVLTEAFF

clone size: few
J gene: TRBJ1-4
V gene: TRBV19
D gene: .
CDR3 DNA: TGTGCCAGTAGTGGTCCCGACGGAAAACTGTTTTTT
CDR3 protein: CASSGPDGKLFF